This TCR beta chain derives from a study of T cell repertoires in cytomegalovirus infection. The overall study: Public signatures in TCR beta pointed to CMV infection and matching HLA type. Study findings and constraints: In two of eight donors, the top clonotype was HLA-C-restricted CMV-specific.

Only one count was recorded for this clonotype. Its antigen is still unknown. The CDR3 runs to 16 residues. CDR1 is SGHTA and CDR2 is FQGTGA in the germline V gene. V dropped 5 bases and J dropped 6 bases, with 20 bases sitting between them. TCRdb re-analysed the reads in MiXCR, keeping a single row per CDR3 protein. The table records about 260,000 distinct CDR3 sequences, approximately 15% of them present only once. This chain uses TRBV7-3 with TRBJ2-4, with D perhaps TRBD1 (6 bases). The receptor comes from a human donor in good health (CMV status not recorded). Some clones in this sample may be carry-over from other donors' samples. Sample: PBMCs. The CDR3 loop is CASSVTGGGSGNIQYF. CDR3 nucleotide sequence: TGTGCCAGCAGCGTGACAGGTGGGGGTTCCGGAAACATTCAGTACTTC.